This T cell receptor (beta chain) was recorded in a study of T cells in tuberculosis. The overall study: T cells were selected with CD1B tetramers loaded with glucose monomycolate.

Trimming left V 0 bases short and J 1 base short, with 7 bases between. Per the germline V gene, CDR1 is SGHAT and CDR2 is FQNNGV. CDR3 length equals 15 residues. Thawed, overnight-rested PBMC were stained with GMM-loaded CD1B tetramer, viability dye and anti-CD3, then sorted. The lipid loaded on the CD1B tetramers was C32 glucose monomycolate from Rhodococcus equi. Tetramer-sorted PBMC had been CD14 monocyte-depleted before freezing. The data were produced by immunoSEQ multiplex PCR, yet TCRdb's version contains in-frame clones alone and is incomplete. The sample has nearly 60,000 clones; 88% are singletons.

The chain couples TRBV11-2 to TRBJ2-1; a possible D gene is TRBD2 (5 bases). This receptor was obtained from an adult woman with latent tuberculosis. Sequencing used CD1b-GMM tetramer-negative cells sorted from PBMCs. In DNA, the CDR3 is TGTGCCAGCAGCTTAGAGCTAGCTTCCTACAATGAGCAGTTCTTC. It codes for CASSLELASYNEQFF.